A selection of T cell receptor beta chains follows, all from one sample in a study of technical replicates of blood from a handful of donors. The method was immunoSEQ multiplex PCR; TCRdb's version includes in-frame clones alone and lacks a portion of them. The profile shows roughly 79,000 clones, around 94% of them singletons. The source material was T cells isolated from PBMCs. The receptor source for this set is a human donor in good health. The CDR3 runs from the conserved cysteine through the conserved F or W. Fields, in order: CDR3 protein, CDR3 DNA, D gene, J gene, clone size, V gene, CDR3 length. The D gene is left open where the match is weak. A row's size may be missing; if present it is once, few, many or a size class.

CDR3 protein: CASSQDWGGGRIQEQFF
CDR3 DNA: TGCGCCAGCAGCCAAGACTGGGGAGGCGGGAGGATACAGGAGCAGTTCTTC
D gene: TRBD2
J gene: TRBJ2-1
clone size: -
V gene: TRBV4-1
CDR3 length: 17

CDR3 protein: CSVESGGPFYNEQFF
CDR3 DNA: TGCAGCGTTGAAAGTGGCGGGCCATTCTACAATGAGCAGTTCTTC
D gene: -
J gene: TRBJ2-1
clone size: -
V gene: TRBV29-1
CDR3 length: 15

CDR3 protein: CACSGREGETQYF
CDR3 DNA: TGTGCCTGTAGCGGGAGGGAGGGAGAGACCCAGTACTTC
D gene: TRBD2
J gene: TRBJ2-5
clone size: -
V gene: TRBV10-3
CDR3 length: 13

CDR3 protein: CASSVGTVNTEAFF
CDR3 DNA: TGTGCCAGCAGCGTAGGTACGGTGAACACTGAAGCTTTCTTT
D gene: -
J gene: TRBJ1-1
clone size: -
V gene: TRBV9
CDR3 length: 14

CDR3 protein: CASSLLAERGNTIYF
CDR3 DNA: TGTGCCAGCAGCTTATTGGCGGAGAGAGGAAACACCATATATTTT
D gene: -
J gene: TRBJ1-3
clone size: -
V gene: TRBV7-6
CDR3 length: 15

CDR3 protein: CASSLGTGSGNTIYF
CDR3 DNA: TGTGCCAGCAGCTTAGGGACAGGATCTGGAAACACCATATATTTT
D gene: TRBD1
J gene: TRBJ1-3
clone size: -
V gene: TRBV7-7
CDR3 length: 15

CDR3 protein: CSASDTQGYTF
CDR3 DNA: TGCAGTGCTTCAGACACCCAAGGCTACACCTTC
D gene: -
J gene: TRBJ1-2
clone size: -
V gene: TRBV20-1
CDR3 length: 11

CDR3 protein: CASSLSISGLQETQYF
CDR3 DNA: TGTGCCAGCAGCTTGTCCATTAGCGGCCTACAAGAGACCCAGTACTTC
D gene: -
J gene: TRBJ2-5
clone size: -
V gene: TRBV7-2
CDR3 length: 16

CDR3 protein: CATSRTDKLYGYTF
CDR3 DNA: TGTGCCACTTCACGGACAGACAAACTCTATGGCTACACCTTC
D gene: -
J gene: TRBJ1-2
clone size: -
V gene: TRBV28
CDR3 length: 14

CDR3 protein: CASSLHLREKDTQYF
CDR3 DNA: TGTGCCAGCAGCTTACATTTGCGGGAAAAGGATACGCAGTATTTT
D gene: -
J gene: TRBJ2-3
clone size: -
V gene: TRBV7-2
CDR3 length: 15

CDR3 protein: CASSVLGLAGTSEQFF
CDR3 DNA: TGTGCCAGCAGTGTACTAGGACTAGCGGGAACATCTGAGCAGTTCTTC
D gene: TRBD2
J gene: TRBJ2-1
clone size: -
V gene: TRBV25-1
CDR3 length: 16

CDR3 protein: CASGLGGNTEAFF
CDR3 DNA: TGTGCTAGTGGTTTGGGAGGGAACACTGAAGCTTTCTTT
D gene: -
J gene: TRBJ1-1
clone size: -
V gene: TRBV12-5
CDR3 length: 13

CDR3 protein: CSVGQTNYGYTF
CDR3 DNA: TGCAGCGTTGGACAGACTAACTATGGCTACACCTTC
D gene: -
J gene: TRBJ1-2
clone size: once
V gene: TRBV29-1
CDR3 length: 12

CDR3 protein: CASSLEPSGRFTGELFF
CDR3 DNA: TGCGCCAGCAGCTTGGAGCCTAGCGGGAGATTCACCGGGGAGCTGTTTTTT
D gene: TRBD2
J gene: TRBJ2-2
clone size: -
V gene: TRBV5-1
CDR3 length: 17

CDR3 protein: CAIGGGNTEAFF
CDR3 DNA: TGTGCCATCGGGGGGGGGAACACTGAAGCTTTCTTT
D gene: -
J gene: TRBJ1-1
clone size: -
V gene: TRBV10-3
CDR3 length: 12

CDR3 protein: CASSPARGFNTGELFF
CDR3 DNA: TGTGCCAGCAGCCCCGCGCGGGGATTCAACACCGGGGAGCTGTTTTTT
D gene: -
J gene: TRBJ2-2
clone size: -
V gene: TRBV9
CDR3 length: 16

CDR3 protein: CASSSLAAGNEQFF
CDR3 DNA: TGTGCCAGCAGCTCCCTAGCGGCCGGCAATGAGCAGTTCTTC
D gene: TRBD2
J gene: TRBJ2-1
clone size: -
V gene: TRBV7-3
CDR3 length: 14